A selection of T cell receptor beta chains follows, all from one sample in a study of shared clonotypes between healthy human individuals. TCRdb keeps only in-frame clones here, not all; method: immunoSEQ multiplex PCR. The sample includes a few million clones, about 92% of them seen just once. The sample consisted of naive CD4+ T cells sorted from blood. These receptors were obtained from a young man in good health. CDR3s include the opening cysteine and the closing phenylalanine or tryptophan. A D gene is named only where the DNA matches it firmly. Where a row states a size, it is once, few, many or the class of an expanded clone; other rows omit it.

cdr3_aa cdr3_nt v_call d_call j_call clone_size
CAISETSGNTIYF TGTGCCATCAGTGAGACCTCTGGAAACACCATATATTTT TRBV10-3 - TRBJ1-3 -
CASSSTGLSNQPQHF TGTGCCAGCAGTTCGACGGGCTTGAGCAATCAGCCCCAGCATTTT TRBV6-5 - TRBJ1-5 few
CASSLEQGVKPQHF TGCGCCAGCAGCTTGGAACAGGGAGTTAAGCCCCAGCATTTT TRBV5-1 - TRBJ1-5 once
CASNIRVGNQPQHF TGTGCCAGTAACATCCGTGTGGGCAATCAGCCCCAGCATTTT TRBV19 - TRBJ1-5 -
CASTPGYGYTF TGTGCCAGCACCCCTGGGTATGGCTACACCTTC TRBV28 - TRBJ1-2 -
CASSPDLASTDTQYF TGCGCCAGCAGTCCTGACCTAGCGAGCACAGATACGCAGTATTTT TRBV5-1 - TRBJ2-3 once
CASSVEAGAEKLFF TGTGCCAGCAGCGTAGAAGCCGGGGCGGAAAAACTGTTTTTT TRBV9 - TRBJ1-4 -
CASSYSLGTVNEKLFF TGTGCCAGCAGTTACTCTTTGGGGACCGTGAATGAAAAACTGTTTTTT TRBV6-5 - TRBJ1-4 -
CASSAGRAGDEKLFF TGTGCCAGCAGTGCGGGTAGGGCCGGGGATGAAAAACTGTTTTTT TRBV6-1 - TRBJ1-4 -
CASSYPGPRGINEQFF TGTGCCAGCAGTTACCCCGGACCTAGGGGGATCAATGAGCAGTTCTTC TRBV6-5 - TRBJ2-1 -
CASSQITGGTYEQYF TGCGCCAGCAGCCAGATCACAGGGGGTACCTACGAGCAGTACTTC TRBV4-3 TRBD1 TRBJ2-7 -
CASSTTGGVTGELFF TGTGCCAGTAGTACGACAGGGGGCGTCACCGGGGAGCTGTTTTTT TRBV19 TRBD1 TRBJ2-2 -
CASSQQGAGANVLTF TGTGCCAGCAGTCAACAGGGGGCTGGGGCCAACGTCCTGACTTTC TRBV2 TRBD1 TRBJ2-6 -
CASSLTSGVLDSPLHF TGCGCCAGCAGCCTCACCTCCGGGGTTCTGGATTCACCCCTCCACTTT TRBV4-1 - TRBJ1-6 -
CASSLGRTGRRGTGELFF TGTGCTAGCAGCTTAGGGAGAACAGGGCGCAGAGGCACCGGGGAGCTGTTTTTT TRBV7-7 - TRBJ2-2 -
CASSFIAGVSGELFF TGTGCCAGCAGCTTCATAGCGGGAGTTTCCGGGGAGCTGTTTTTT TRBV11-2 TRBD2 TRBJ2-2 -
CASSTSNQPQHF TGTGCCAGCAGCACCTCTAACCAGCCCCAGCATTTT TRBV7-2 - TRBJ1-5 once
CASSPRWSPHEQYF TGTGCCAGCAGCCCCAGATGGTCACCCCACGAGCAGTACTTC TRBV27 - TRBJ2-7 -
CASSYSQDRGYTF TGTGCCAGCAGTTACTCCCAGGACCGCGGCTACACCTTC TRBV6-5 - TRBJ1-2 -
CASSLRTGDSYGYTF TGTGCCAGCAGCCTTCGGACAGGGGACAGCTATGGCTACACCTTC TRBV7-2 TRBD1 TRBJ1-2 -
CASSFGGGGGYTF TGTGCCAGCAGTTTTGGAGGGGGCGGTGGCTACACCTTC TRBV28 TRBD1 TRBJ1-2 -
CASSEQGVNYGYTF TGTGCCAGCAGTGAACAGGGGGTTAACTATGGCTACACCTTC TRBV2 TRBD1 TRBJ1-2 few
CASSPDSIYEQYF TGTGCCAGCTCACCGGACTCTATCTACGAGCAGTACTTC TRBV18 - TRBJ2-7 -
CASITGIGAPLHF TGTGCCAGCATCACAGGGATAGGGGCACCCCTCCACTTT TRBV28 - TRBJ1-6 -
CAGRTGSNTGELFF TGTGCCGGGAGAACAGGGTCGAACACCGGGGAGCTGTTTTTT TRBV6-5 - TRBJ2-2 -
CASSPPNPGQRNTEAFF TGTGCCAGCAGCCCCCCCAATCCGGGACAGCGGAACACTGAAGCTTTCTTT TRBV28 TRBD1 TRBJ1-1 -
CASRQGAIGNQPQHF TGTGCCAGCAGACAGGGGGCCATCGGCAATCAGCCCCAGCATTTT TRBV28 TRBD1 TRBJ1-5 -
CASSQVPGQMNTEAFF TGCGCCAGCAGCCAAGTCCCTGGACAGATGAACACTGAAGCTTTCTTT TRBV4-1 - TRBJ1-1 -
CASSLAPRTDTQYF TGCGCCAGCAGCTTGGCCCCTCGCACAGATACGCAGTATTTT TRBV5-1 - TRBJ2-3 -
CASSPRNTGELFF TGTGCCAGCTCACCCCGGAACACCGGGGAGCTGTTTTTT TRBV18 - TRBJ2-2 -
CASSLSGSYNEQFF TGTGCCAGCAGCCTTAGCGGGAGCTACAATGAGCAGTTCTTC TRBV11-2 TRBD2 TRBJ2-1 -
CASSPGQTRSSYEQYF TGTGCCAGCTCACCCGGGCAGACCCGTAGCTCCTACGAGCAGTACTTC TRBV18 - TRBJ2-7 -
CASSHPAGREETQYF TGTGCCAGCAGCCACCCCGCAGGGAGGGAGGAGACCCAGTACTTC TRBV11-2 TRBD2 TRBJ2-5 -
CAWSRSGQGGRGYTF TGTGCCTGGAGTAGATCGGGACAGGGGGGTAGGGGCTACACCTTC TRBV30 TRBD1 TRBJ1-2 -
CASSSGIMNTEAFF TGTGCCAGCAGCAGTGGGATCATGAACACTGAAGCTTTCTTT TRBV7-9 - TRBJ1-1 -
CASQKTAYGYTF TGTGCCAGCCAGAAGACAGCCTATGGCTACACCTTC TRBV10-3 - TRBJ1-2 -
CASSLARGQGLDTQYF TGTGCCAGCAGCTTGGCGAGGGGACAGGGGTTAGATACGCAGTATTTT TRBV7-6 TRBD1 TRBJ2-3 -
CASSIQLANTEAFF TGTGCCAGTAGTATTCAGCTTGCGAACACTGAAGCTTTCTTT TRBV19 - TRBJ1-1 few
CASSPEGWRNTEAFF TGTGCCAGCTCACCGGAGGGGTGGAGGAACACTGAAGCTTTCTTT TRBV18 - TRBJ1-1 -
CATWTGLAFDEQFF TGCGCCACGTGGACGGGACTAGCGTTCGATGAGCAGTTCTTC TRBV5-1 TRBD2 TRBJ2-1 -
CASSQESFSLSYTF TGCGCCAGCAGCCAAGAGTCTTTCTCCTTGAGCTACACCTTC TRBV4-3 - TRBJ1-2 -
CASSLPRGNTEAFF TGTGCCAGCAGCTTACCCAGGGGAAACACTGAAGCTTTCTTT TRBV5-4 - TRBJ1-1 -
CASSSQGNYGYTF TGTGCCAGCAGTTCGCAGGGAAATTATGGCTACACCTTC TRBV6-6 - TRBJ1-2 once
CASSGTGKKVGELFF TGTGCCAGCAGTGGGACAGGGAAAAAGGTCGGGGAGCTGTTTTTT TRBV2 TRBD1 TRBJ2-2 once
CASSLSGGEKLFF TGTGCCAGCAGCTTGTCAGGCGGTGAAAAACTGTTTTTT TRBV5-4 - TRBJ1-4 once
CASSLQGFGTEAFF TGCGCCAGCAGTTTGCAGGGGTTCGGGACTGAAGCTTTCTTT TRBV5-1 - TRBJ1-1 -
CASSSRDRAEKLFF TGTGCCAGCAGCTCGCGGGACAGGGCTGAAAAACTGTTTTTT TRBV5-5 TRBD1 TRBJ1-4 -
CASSRTPVNTGELFF TGTGCCAGCAGTCGGACACCCGTAAACACCGGGGAGCTGTTTTTT TRBV5-4 - TRBJ2-2 -
CASTLAGVTDTQYF TGTGCCAGCACCTTGGCGGGGGTCACAGATACGCAGTATTTT TRBV7-9 TRBD2 TRBJ2-3 -
CASTETGVNQPQHF TGTGCCAGTACCGAGACAGGGGTCAATCAGCCCCAGCATTTT TRBV19 TRBD1 TRBJ1-5 few
CSVTFTGIDQPQHF TGCAGCGTGACCTTCACGGGTATTGATCAGCCCCAGCATTTT TRBV29-1 - TRBJ1-5 -
CASSYLAGYLTDTQYF TGTGCCAGCAGTTACTTAGCGGGTTACCTCACAGATACGCAGTATTTT TRBV6-5 TRBD2 TRBJ2-3 -
CASTTNSYEQYF TGTGCCAGCACCACCAATTCCTACGAGCAGTACTTC TRBV6-5 - TRBJ2-7 -
CASSLGLASEQFF TGCGCCAGCAGCTTAGGACTAGCGAGTGAGCAGTTCTTC TRBV5-1 TRBD2 TRBJ2-1 -
CASSVRTGNTIYF TGTGCCAGCAGTGTCCGCACTGGAAACACCATATATTTT TRBV6-4 - TRBJ1-3 -
CASSRSWDPETQYF TGTGCCAGCAGCCGCTCGTGGGACCCCGAGACCCAGTACTTC TRBV7-6 - TRBJ2-5 -
CASRAGQFNYGYTF TGTGCCAGCAGGGCAGGACAGTTTAACTATGGCTACACCTTC TRBV28 - TRBJ1-2 -
CAWSVRWGQGVSTLHF TGTGCCTGGAGTGTACGCTGGGGACAGGGGGTTTCTACCCTCCACTTT TRBV30 TRBD1 TRBJ1-6 -
CASSETRGSKETQYF TGTGCCAGCAGTGAGACGAGGGGGTCCAAGGAGACCCAGTACTTC TRBV6-1 - TRBJ2-5 once